This T cell receptor (beta chain) was sequenced for a study of memory CD4+ T cells and cytomegalovirus serostatus. In the study overall: Donors were healthy Belgian adults, 9 or 10 CMV seropositive and around 24 seronegative.

Study observations and caveats: CD4+ memory repertoires contained about two fifths of the roughly 160 reported CMV TCRbeta sequences.

V gave up 4 bases and J gave up 2 bases; unmatched junction bases: 6. Germline CDR1 is KGHSY and CDR2 is FQNENV. The CDR3 covers 16 residues. Single viable CD3+CD4+CD8-CD45RO+ cells were sorted as the memory CD4+ T cells. Total CD4+ T cells were enriched by CD4 positive selection. As to this clone: Its antigen is as yet unknown.

In the study's own analysis: Out-of-frame sequences were removed, leaving some 2 million distinct TCRbeta sequences. Sequenced by immunoSEQ multiplex PCR; TCRdb stores in-frame clones only, minus some. V and J calls and clone size are those listed in that table; D and trimming were worked out from the DNA. Of some 60,000 clones listed, about 81% are singletons. The sample comprised memory CD4+ T cells from blood. The clonotype was recovered from an adult in good health and CMV-seronegative. The chain joins TRBV16 to TRBJ1-1; 11 bases fit TRBD1. This chain's CDR3 is CASSRGTGGANTEAFF. CDR3 bases: TGTGCCAGCAGCCGCGGGACAGGGGGGGCCAACACTGAAGCTTTCTTT.